This passage covers 26 T cell receptor beta chains from one sample sequenced in a study of T-cell memory formation after mild COVID-19. TCRdb reprocessed the 5' RACE reads via MiXCR and lists one record per CDR3 protein. The sample records about 200,000 distinct CDR3 sequences, roughly 18% being singletons. Sequenced: PBMCs or a T cell subset sorted from them (not recorded which). The receptors originated from an adult woman who had mild COVID-19 (a few samples of this study predate the infection). Cell type and time point are not known.

This clonotype showed up many times. The V call is TRBV19, the J call TRBJ2-2; a possible D gene is TRBD1 (5 bases). This CDR3 spans 16 amino acids. Trimming shortened V by 6 bases and J by 1 base, and 15 bases separated the two germline ends. Germline V gives CDR1 LNHDA, CDR2 SQIVND (reference sequence). The CDR3 is CASRFKAGWNTGELFF. The CDR3, as DNA: TGTGCCAGTAGATTTAAGGCAGGGTGGAACACCGGGGAGCTGTTTTTT.

This clonotype came up a few times. CDR3 sequence (DNA): TGTGCCAGCTCACCAGGGCGGGGCCCTGGGGCCAACGTCCTGACTTTC. Translating gives CASSPGRGPGANVLTF. The V gene is TRBV18, the J gene TRBJ2-6, with TRBD2 as a possible D gene (6 bases). Germline loops: CDR1 KGHSH, CDR2 LQKENI. V lost 2 bases and J lost 2, with 10 bases in between. The CDR3 runs 16 residues.

This clonotype has only a few counts. The genes are TRBV12-3 or TRBV12-4 and TRBJ1-5, with D unresolved. V gave up 2 bases and J gave up 0 bases, with 17 bases separating them. The CDR3 contains 18 residues. The CDR3 reads CASSLLDGGYYSNQPQHF. In nucleotides, the CDR3 is TGTGCCAGCAGTTTACTGGACGGAGGATATTATAGCAATCAGCCCCAGCATTTT.

The chain employs TRBV6-5 and TRBJ2-1; 9 bases map to TRBD1. The germline V gene encodes CDR1 MNHEY and CDR2 SVGAGI. V gave up 0 bases and J gave up 5 bases; unmatched junction bases: 2. CDR3 size: 15 residues. The CDR3 sequence is CASSYSRQGDNEQFF. DNA of the CDR3: TGTGCCAGCAGTTACTCCCGACAGGGGGACAATGAGCAGTTCTTC.

The gene calls are TRBV6-5 and TRBJ1-6; 8 bases match TRBD1. Germline CDR1 reads MNHEY; CDR2 reads SVGAGI. J lost 6 bases, V lost 3 bases, and 13 bases had no gene match. CDR3 length: 18 residues. The CDR3 coding sequence is TGTGCCAGCAGTTATGCCCGCCCTGGGACAGGTGGTAATTCACCCCTCCACTTT. Translating it yields CASSYARPGTGGNSPLHF.

This clonotype was seen a few times. This rearrangement joins TRBV5-1 to TRBJ2-1; TRBD2 matches at 8 bases. CDR1 is SGHRS, CDR2 YFSETQ, per germline. There are 13 residues in the CDR3. Trimming removed 8 bases from V and 4 bases from J; junction bases left unmatched: 5. The CDR3 reads CASTSGDYNEQFF. CDR3 DNA: TGCGCCAGTACTAGCGGAGATTACAATGAGCAGTTCTTC.

This sequence joins TRBV2 and TRBJ2-4, with TRBD1 identical over 7 bases. Per the germline V gene, CDR1 is SNHLY and CDR2 is FYNNEI. J was trimmed by 0 bases and V by 10 bases; bases with no gene match: 6. There are 14 residues in the CDR3. The CDR3 DNA sequence: TGTGCCACAGGACAGGCCCTAGCCAAAAACATTCAGTACTTC. This translates into CATGQALAKNIQYF.

V and J are TRBV6-6 and TRBJ1-2, with 8 bases fitting TRBD1. V lost 3 bases, J lost 7 bases, and 7 bases stayed unmatched. Germline CDR1 MNHNY, CDR2 SVGAGI (reference sequence). The CDR3 is 14 amino acids. The CDR3 protein is CASSYGGQEAGYTF. The CDR3 DNA reads TGTGCCAGCAGTTATGGGGGACAGGAGGCTGGCTACACCTTC.

This clonotype was picked up a small number of times. The chain employs TRBV12-3 or TRBV12-4 and TRBJ1-2, with 10 bases aligning to TRBD1. CDR3 length: 14 residues. Trimming took 5 bases from V and 4 from J; bases not matched to a gene: 4. The CDR3: CASSRRTGGYGYTF. DNA of the CDR3: TGTGCCAGCAGTCGACGGACAGGGGGCTATGGCTACACCTTC.

The chain employs TRBV15 and TRBJ1-1, with TRBD1 matching 10 bases. V gave up 5 bases and J gave up 7 bases; unmatched junction bases: 7. CDR1 LNHNV and CDR2 YYDKDF come from the germline V gene (reference sequence). The CDR3 loop spans 14 amino acids. The CDR3 nucleotides read TGTGCCACCAGCCTGGACAGGGGGATGGGTGAAGCTTTCTTT. Its protein is CATSLDRGMGEAFF.

This chain joins TRBV5-1 and TRBJ2-2, with a tentative D call TRBD2 (6 bases). The CDR3 loop spans 14 amino acids. With 2 bases removed from V and 4 bases from J, the gap between germline ends came to 9 bases. Germline V gene lookup returns CDR1 SGHRS and CDR2 YFSETQ. Written as DNA, the CDR3 is TGCGCCAGCAGCTTACGGAGGGCCACCGGGGAGCTGTTTTTT. Amino acids: CASSLRRATGELFF.

The rearrangement uses TRBV6-5 and TRBJ2-6; D remains unclear. Trimming took 6 bases from V and 2 from J, leaving 11 bases between them. The germline CDR1 and CDR2 sequences are MNHEY and SVGAGI. The CDR3 is 15 amino acids. The CDR3 loop is CASSPSLAGANVLTF. The CDR3 nucleotides read TGTGCCAGCAGCCCCAGTCTTGCTGGGGCCAACGTCCTGACTTTC.

The chain is built from TRBV7-9 and TRBJ1-1, with 7 bases fitting TRBD1. Trimming cost V 2 bases and J 3 bases; bases outside gene matches: 12. Germline values: CDR1 SEHNR, CDR2 FQNEAQ (reference sequence). The length of the CDR3 is 17 residues. The CDR3 sequence: CASSLSRRGRGDTEAFF. The DNA for the CDR3 is TGTGCCAGCAGCTTAAGTAGGAGGGGGCGCGGGGACACTGAAGCTTTCTTT.

The chain carries TRBV4-1 and TRBJ2-5, with TRBD2 matching over 10 bases. This CDR3 region has 18 residues. Germline assignment: CDR1 MGHRA and CDR2 YSYEKL. V shed 0 bases, J shed 5 bases, and the junction held 12 bases outside the gene matches. The CDR3, as DNA: TGCGCCAGCAGCCAAGAGACCTTTAGAGCGGGGGGGCAGGAGACCCAGTACTTC. This encodes CASSQETFRAGGQETQYF.

This clonotype was observed a few times. The chain uses TRBV6-5 and TRBJ2-3; possible D gene TRBD2, 6 bases. Trimming removed 5 bases from V and 0 bases from J, with 18 bases in between. Germline values: CDR1 MNHEY, CDR2 SVGAGI. This CDR3 has 17 amino acids. As DNA, the CDR3 is TGTGCCAGCAGTCGCAGGTGGGGGGAGGCAAGCACAGATACGCAGTATTTT. Residues: CASSRRWGEASTDTQYF.

The V call is TRBV20-1, the J call TRBJ1-5; D ambiguous. Germline V CDR1 and CDR2: DFQATT, SNEGSKA (reference sequence). The CDR3 contains 17 residues. V was pared by 0 bases and J by 9 bases, with 24 bases between. CDR3 region: CSARDKKVYTSNSPQHF. The CDR3 nucleotides read TGCAGTGCTAGAGATAAGAAGGTTTACACCAGTAACTCGCCCCAGCATTTT.

This clonotype was detected a few times. The chain uses TRBV2 and TRBJ2-1; tentatively, D is TRBD2 (6 bases). CDR3 length equals 15 residues. CDR1 SNHLY and CDR2 FYNNEI come from the germline V gene. Trimming removed 6 bases at V and 8 bases at J, with 20 bases between. This CDR3 reads CASSLLRGGVDEQFF. The CDR3, as DNA: TGTGCCAGCAGCCTTTTGCGGGGTGGGGTCGATGAGCAGTTCTTC.

The chain employs TRBV9 and TRBJ2-2, with D tentatively TRBD1 or TRBD2 (6 bases each). Germline V gene sequence: CDR1 SGDLS, CDR2 YYNGEE. Between the trimmed V and J ends, which lost 4 bases and 4 bases, there was a span of 17 bases. The CDR3 totals 16 residues. CDR3 sequence: CASSPAWGAPTGELFF. CDR3 in DNA: TGTGCCAGCAGCCCCGCGTGGGGGGCGCCCACCGGGGAGCTGTTTTTT.

This clonotype has just a few counts. The J gene is TRBJ2-3, the V gene TRBV5-1; TRBD2 agrees at 8 bases. V shed 0 bases, J shed 8 bases, and the junction held 11 bases outside the gene matches. The CDR3 length is 16 residues. Germline V gene lookup returns CDR1 SGHRS and CDR2 YFSETQ. The CDR3 reads CASSLEGGGSRSTQYF. Here the CDR3 DNA reads TGCGCCAGCAGCTTGGAAGGCGGGGGGAGTCGCTCTACGCAGTATTTT.

This chain connects TRBV6-5 to TRBJ1-2; D is possibly TRBD1 (5 bases). This CDR3 comprises 15 residues. Trimming left V 2 bases short and J 2 bases short, with 12 bases between. Germline CDR1 and CDR2: MNHEY and SVGAGI. The CDR3 sequence is CASSYRGVLNYGYTF. CDR3 coding DNA: TGTGCCAGCAGTTACCGGGGGGTTTTGAACTATGGCTACACCTTC.

This clonotype was counted at least ten times. The rearrangement joins TRBV12-3 or TRBV12-4 to TRBJ2-7; D is unclear. The CDR3 is 11 amino acids. Trimming left V 2 bases short and J 5 bases short, with 4 bases between. CDR3 nucleotide sequence: TGTGCCAGCAGTTTAACGGACGAGCAGTACTTC. It codes for CASSLTDEQYF.

This chain joins TRBV12-3 or TRBV12-4 and TRBJ1-5; the D is unclear. The CDR3 covers 16 residues. V lost 3 bases, J lost 3 bases, and 15 bases lay in between. The CDR3 protein is CASSLFPAGDNQPQHF. CDR3 bases: TGTGCCAGCAGTTTGTTTCCAGCCGGGGACAATCAGCCCCAGCATTTT.

Only a few counts were recorded for this clonotype. The J gene is TRBJ2-5, the V gene TRBV6-1; possibly TRBD1 or TRBD2 for D (5 bases each). The CDR3 spans 12 residues. Germline assignment: CDR1 MNHNS and CDR2 SASEGT. The V end was cut by 10 bases, the J end by 2 bases, with 11 bases between. The chain's CDR3 is CATAGAQETQYF. The CDR3 DNA reads TGTGCCACCGCCGGGGCGCAAGAGACCCAGTACTTC.

This chain joins TRBV12-3 or TRBV12-4 and TRBJ2-2, with D perhaps matching TRBD1 (6 bases). The CDR3 sequence is 15 residues long. V lost 5 bases and J lost 4, with 14 bases in between. The CDR3 DNA follows: TGTGCCAGCAGTAACGGCCAGGGGTCCACCGGGGAGCTGTTTTTT. Translated, it gives CASSNGQGSTGELFF.

J is TRBJ2-1 and V is TRBV4-2; D is ambiguous. There are 15 residues in the CDR3. V was cut by 0 bases and J by 5 bases, with 11 bases left in between. Germline V lookup: CDR1 LGHNA, CDR2 YNFKEQ. The DNA for the CDR3 is TGTGCCAGCAGCCAAGATGCATGGGGTGACAATGAGCAGTTCTTC. It translates to CASSQDAWGDNEQFF.

This clonotype was counted ten times or more. CDR3 residues: CASSRGPLLDEKLFF. The CDR3 nucleotides are TGTGCCAGCAGTCGAGGGCCACTCCTTGATGAAAAACTGTTTTTT. V usage is TRBV12-3 or TRBV12-4 and J usage is TRBJ1-4; D unresolved. The CDR3 spans 15 residues. V lost 5 bases and J 6 bases, leaving 16 bases between the germline ends.